The 6 T cell receptor beta chains below all came from one sample that was sequenced in a study of Ad26.COV2.S vaccination and SARS-CoV-2 variants. This sample's treatment: over 15 received Ad26.COV2.S at low or high dose, single or two shots; roughly five received placebo; per-sample allocation not given. Samples were taken on day 63 after the first vaccine or placebo injection. Assay: immunoSEQ multiplex PCR; the TCRdb copy retains only in-frame clones and omits some. Of about 390,000 clones in the sample, about 92% were seen once. The sequencing used peripheral blood, collected in a trial of Ad26.COV2.S vaccine versus placebo. The receptors originated from a person between 18 and 65 years old who received the Ad26.COV2.S COVID-19 vaccine or a placebo.

V gene TRBV7-6 combines with J gene TRBJ2-1; no clear D. The germline V and J ends were trimmed by 3 bases and 5 bases, with 11 bases remaining between them. The CDR3 is made up of 14 amino acids. Germline loops: CDR1 SGHVS, CDR2 FNYEAQ. In nucleotides, the CDR3 is TGTGCCAGCAGCTTGTGGTTCCTTAACAATGAGCAGTTCTTC. This translates into CASSLWFLNNEQFF.

The genes are TRBV5-5 and TRBJ1-2; D remains unclear. This CDR3 region has 13 residues. Germline-derived CDR1 and CDR2 are SGHKS and YYEKEE (reference sequence). Between the trimmed V and J ends, which lost 3 bases and 8 bases, there was a span of 14 bases. CDR3 sequence: CASSSPGSEGYTF. CDR3 coding DNA: TGTGCCAGCAGCTCTCCGGGGAGCGAAGGCTACACCTTC.

The rearrangement links TRBV18 to TRBJ2-1; tentatively, D is TRBD2 (6 bases). CDR3 length equals 16 residues. CDR1 and CDR2 from the germline V gene are KGHSH and LQKENI. V lost 3 bases and J lost 7, with 19 bases in between. This CDR3 is CASSPRTSGGGNEQFF. DNA for the CDR3: TGTGCCAGCTCACCCAGAACTAGTGGAGGAGGGAATGAGCAGTTCTTC.

V is TRBV7-2 and J is TRBJ1-2; D is uncertain. CDR1 and CDR2 from the germline V gene are SGHTA and FQGNSA. This CDR3 has 13 residues. Trimming left V 1 base short and J 11 bases short, with 14 bases between. CDR3 amino acids: CASSLGVQNRYTF. The CDR3 nucleotides read TGTGCCAGCAGCTTAGGGGTCCAGAACCGGTACACCTTC.

The chain is built from TRBV6-5 and TRBJ1-2; a weak D match, TRBD1 (6 bases). Trimming cost V 6 bases and J 3 bases, with 8 bases left between them. Germline CDR1 MNHEY, CDR2 SVGAGI. The CDR3 is 12 residues long. The CDR3: CASRAGDYGYTF. The CDR3 region has the DNA TGTGCCAGCAGGGCAGGGGACTATGGCTACACCTTC.

The chain recombines TRBV18 with TRBJ1-4; TRBD1 might be the D (5 bases). V dropped 5 bases and J dropped 6 bases, with 10 bases sitting between them. Germline values: CDR1 KGHSH, CDR2 LQKENI. CDR3 length: 13 amino acids. DNA of the CDR3: TGTGCCAGCTCAACGGGGGGTTATGAAAAACTGTTTTTT. It is translated as CASSTGGYEKLFF.